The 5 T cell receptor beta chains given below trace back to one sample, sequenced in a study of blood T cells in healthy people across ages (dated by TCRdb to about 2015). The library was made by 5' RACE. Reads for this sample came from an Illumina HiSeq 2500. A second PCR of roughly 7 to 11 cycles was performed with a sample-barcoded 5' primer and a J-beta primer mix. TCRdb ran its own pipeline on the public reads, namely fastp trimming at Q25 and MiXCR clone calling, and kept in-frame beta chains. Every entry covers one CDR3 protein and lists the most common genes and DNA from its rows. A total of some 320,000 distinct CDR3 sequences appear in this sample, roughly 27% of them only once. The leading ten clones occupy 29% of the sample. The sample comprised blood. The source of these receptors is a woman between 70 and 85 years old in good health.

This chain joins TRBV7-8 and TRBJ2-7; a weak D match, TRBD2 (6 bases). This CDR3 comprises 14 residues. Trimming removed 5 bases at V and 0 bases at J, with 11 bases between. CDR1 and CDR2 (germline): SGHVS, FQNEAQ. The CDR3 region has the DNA TGTGCCAGCAGCCCGATGGGGGGCTCCTACGAGCAGTACTTC. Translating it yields CASSPMGGSYEQYF.

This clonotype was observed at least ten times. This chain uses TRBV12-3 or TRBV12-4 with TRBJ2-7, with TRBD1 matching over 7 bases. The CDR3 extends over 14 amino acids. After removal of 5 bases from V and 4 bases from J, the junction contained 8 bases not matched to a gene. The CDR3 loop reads CASSTNRGDYEQYF. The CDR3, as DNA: TGTGCCAGCAGTACAAACAGGGGTGATTACGAGCAGTACTTC.

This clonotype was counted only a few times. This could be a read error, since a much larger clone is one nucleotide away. The CDR3 spells CASTLHRAANIRYF. For the CDR3, the DNA is TGTGCCAGCACCCTTCACAGGGCCGCAAACATTCGGTACTTC. This chain connects TRBV28 to TRBJ2-4; D is possibly TRBD1 (6 bases). The CDR3 length is 14 residues. Germline CDR1 MDHEN, CDR2 SYDVKM.

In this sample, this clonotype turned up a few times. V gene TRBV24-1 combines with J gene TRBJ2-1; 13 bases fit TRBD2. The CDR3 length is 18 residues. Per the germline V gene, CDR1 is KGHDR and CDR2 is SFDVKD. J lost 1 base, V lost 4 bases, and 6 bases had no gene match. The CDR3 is CATSDTGTSGVSYNEQFF. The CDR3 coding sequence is TGTGCCACCAGTGACACCGGGACTAGCGGGGTTTCCTACAATGAGCAGTTCTTC.

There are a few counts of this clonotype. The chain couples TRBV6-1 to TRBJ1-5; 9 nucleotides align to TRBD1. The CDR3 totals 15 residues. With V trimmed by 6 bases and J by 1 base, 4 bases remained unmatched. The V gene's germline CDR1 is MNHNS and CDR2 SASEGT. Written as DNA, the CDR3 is TGTGCCAGCAGAGGACAGGGGACAAGCAATCAGCCCCAGCATTTT. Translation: CASRGQGTSNQPQHF.